A single sample is the source of the 32 T cell receptor beta chains below, sequenced in a study of blood T cell repertoires in COVID-19. Method: immunoSEQ multiplex PCR; TCRdb's copy keeps in-frame clones and lacks some. Altogether 250,000 to 350,000 clones are present, about nine tenths being singletons, with the ten largest covering roughly 2.1%. Input material: peripheral blood. The source of these receptors is a man between 18 and 29 years old with active or convalescent COVID-19.

This clone showed up just once. The chain links TRBV6-1 to TRBJ2-2; D may be TRBD1 (6 bases). CDR3 length: 16 amino acids. Trimming stripped 4 bases from V and 0 bases from J, with 12 bases between. The germline V gene encodes CDR1 MNHNS and CDR2 SASEGT. The CDR3 DNA reads as TGTGCCAGCAGTGGGGGGACAACAGCGAACACCGGGGAGCTGTTTTTT. It yields the protein CASSGGTTANTGELFF.

This clone came up a few times. The genes are TRBV12-3 or TRBV12-4 and TRBJ1-1; 7 nucleotides line up with TRBD1. The V segment lost 5 bases and the J segment 6 bases; nucleotides outside the gene matches: 6. This CDR3 has 13 amino acids. The CDR3 DNA reads as TGTGCCAGCAGTCCGGCGACAGGGCCTGAAGCTTTCTTT. Translation gives CASSPATGPEAFF.

This clone showed up just once. This chain uses TRBV19 with TRBJ1-5; D unclear. Trimming left V 5 bases short and J 7 bases short, with 12 bases between. This CDR3 has 13 amino acids. Germline CDR1 is LNHDA and CDR2 is SQIVND (reference sequence). CDR3 residues: CASSLQAAQPQHF. The DNA for the CDR3 is TGTGCCAGTAGTCTCCAGGCCGCACAGCCCCAGCATTTT.

The chain is built from TRBV5-1 and TRBJ2-3, with D possibly being TRBD1 (5 bases). The germline V gene encodes CDR1 SGHRS and CDR2 YFSETQ. CDR3 length equals 15 residues. V lost 4 bases and J 0 bases, leaving 12 bases between the germline ends. CDR3 sequence (DNA): TGCGCCAGCAGCCGAGACAGTTCTAGCACAGATACGCAGTATTTT. Residues: CASSRDSSSTDTQYF.

This rearrangement joins TRBV13 to TRBJ2-2; 10 bases map to TRBD2. V lost 2 bases and J lost 5; bases outside the gene matches: 2. Germline values: CDR1 PRHDT, CDR2 FYEKMQ (reference sequence). The CDR3 is 15 amino acids. The CDR3 region has the DNA TGTGCCAGCAGCTTACAGCGGGGGGGGACCGGGGAGCTGTTTTTT. Translated: CASSLQRGGTGELFF.

This chain connects TRBV7-8 to TRBJ1-5; a weak D match, TRBD1 (6 bases). Trimming cost V 5 bases and J 7 bases, with 15 bases left between them. CDR1 is SGHVS and CDR2 is FQNEAQ in the germline V gene. The CDR3 length is 14 residues. For the CDR3, the DNA is TGTGCCAGCAGCCCCAGGGGATCAGGACAGCCCCAGCATTTT. It is translated as CASSPRGSGQPQHF.

This chain joins TRBV7-9 and TRBJ1-3, with unresolved D. Germline V gives CDR1 SEHNR, CDR2 FQNEAQ (reference sequence). V was trimmed by 5 bases and J by 1 base, leaving 9 bases between them. CDR3 length: 14 residues. The CDR3 sequence is CASSLRLSGNTIYF. The DNA for the CDR3 is TGTGCCAGCAGCCTTAGATTATCTGGAAACACCATATATTTT.

The chain joins TRBV6-1 to TRBJ2-7, with TRBD2 matching 10 bases. The CDR3 is made up of 16 amino acids. V dropped 2 bases and J dropped 3; count of bases not matched to a gene: 7. The germline V gene has CDR1 MNHNS and CDR2 SASEGT. Here the CDR3 DNA reads TGTGCCAGCAGTGAATTCAGTAGCGGGGGGAACTACGAGCAGTACTTC. Its protein product is CASSEFSSGGNYEQYF.

The chain links TRBV4-3 to TRBJ2-5, with 10 bases fitting TRBD2. The germline CDR1 and CDR2 sequences are LGHNA and YSLEER. This CDR3 is 15 amino acids long. The V gene end was trimmed by 4 bases and the J gene end by 4 bases; junction bases not matched to a gene: 6. The CDR3, as DNA: TGCGCCAGCAGCCGAGAGCGGGGGGGCCGAGAGACCCAGTACTTC. Its translation is CASSRERGGRETQYF.

The CDR3 DNA sequence: TGTGCCAGCAGTCGACAGGGTGGAAATTCACCCCTCCACTTT. This translates into CASSRQGGNSPLHF. V is TRBV5-5 and J is TRBJ1-6; TRBD1 matches 7 bases. The CDR3 runs 14 residues. V dropped 5 bases and J dropped 7; count of bases not matched to a gene: 6. The germline CDR1 and CDR2 sequences are SGHKS and YYEKEE (reference sequence).

The CDR3: CASSSMTGGTYGYTF. In DNA form, the CDR3 reads TGTGCCAGCAGCTCGATGACAGGGGGCACCTATGGCTACACCTTC. The rearrangement joins TRBV7-6 to TRBJ1-2, with TRBD1 identical over 10 bases. V lost 4 bases and J lost 4; bases outside the gene matches: 6. Germline values: CDR1 SGHVS, CDR2 FNYEAQ. The CDR3 sequence is 15 residues long.

The CDR3 spells CASSLTPRLAGNNEQFF. The CDR3 DNA reads as TGCGCCAGCAGCCTAACTCCTCGACTAGCGGGGAACAATGAGCAGTTCTTC. This chain joins TRBV4-1 and TRBJ2-1; 11 bases fit TRBD2. CDR3 length: 17 amino acids. The germline V gene encodes CDR1 MGHRA and CDR2 YSYEKL. V gave up 4 bases and J gave up 5 bases; unmatched junction bases: 10.

The chain links TRBV11-2 to TRBJ2-1; no firm D call. The CDR3 length is 15 residues. CDR1 and CDR2 from the germline V gene are SGHAT and FQNNGV. The V end lost 1 base, the J end lost 4 bases, and 11 bases lay between the germline ends. The CDR3: CASSLVRWAYNEQFF. CDR3 DNA sequence: TGTGCCAGCAGCTTAGTACGTTGGGCTTACAATGAGCAGTTCTTC.

The chain employs TRBV7-3 and TRBJ2-1, with D possibly TRBD2 on 5 matching bases. There are 15 residues in the CDR3. CDR1 is SGHTA and CDR2 is FQGTGA in the germline V gene. V lost 5 bases and J 1 base, leaving 12 bases between the germline ends. This CDR3 is CASSAGLASYNEQFF. The CDR3 DNA sequence: TGTGCCAGCAGCGCTGGACTTGCGTCCTACAATGAGCAGTTCTTC.

The chain carries TRBV7-3 and TRBJ2-3; D is uncertain. V lost 2 bases and J 3 bases, leaving 6 bases between the germline ends. Germline CDR1 SGHTA, CDR2 FQGTGA. The CDR3 has 13 residues. CDR3 protein: CASSLYRTDTQYF. CDR3 coding DNA: TGTGCCAGCAGCTTATACAGAACAGATACGCAGTATTTT.

This clone occurred a few times. The chain is built from TRBV5-1 and TRBJ2-1, with D tentatively TRBD1 (5 bases). Trimming removed 1 base at V and 8 bases at J, with 13 bases between. The CDR3 sequence is 14 residues long. Per the germline V gene, CDR1 is SGHRS and CDR2 is YFSETQ. CDR3 coding DNA: TGCGCCAGCAGCTTGCTTCAGGGTGCTCATGAGCAGTTCTTC. Protein: CASSLLQGAHEQFF. The complete variable domain, with remaining parts taken from reference TRBV5-1 and TRBJ2-1, reads KAGVTQTPRYLIKTRGQQVTLSCSPISGHRSVSWYQQTPGQGLQFLFEYFSETQRNKGNFPGRFSGRQFSNSRSEMNVSTLELGDSALYLCASSLLQGAHEQFFGPGTRLTVL.

This clone was seen a single time. The chain combines TRBV10-1 with TRBJ2-7; the D is unclear. The CDR3 contains 13 residues. Germline CDR1 reads WNHNN; CDR2 reads SYGVQD (reference sequence). Trimming left V 7 bases short and J 4 bases short, with 14 bases between. CDR3 sequence (DNA): TGCGCCAGCATGCCAGGCGAGTTGTACGAGCAGTACTTC. Translation: CASMPGELYEQYF.

The chain links TRBV3-1 (or the pseudogene TRBV3-2) to TRBJ1-6; TRBD1 matches 7 bases. Germline-derived CDR1 and CDR2 are LGHDT and YNNKEL (reference sequence). The CDR3 totals 14 residues. V was clipped by 5 bases and J by 7 bases; unmatched bases: 5. The CDR3 DNA is TGTGCCAGCAGCGGACAGGTCTCAAATTCACCCCTCCACTTT. Encoded protein: CASSGQVSNSPLHF.

The CDR3 here is CASSYGTGAHSNQPQHF. CDR3 sequence (DNA): TGTGCCAGCAGTTACGGGACAGGGGCTCATAGCAATCAGCCCCAGCATTTT. The rearrangement joins TRBV28 to TRBJ1-5, with 10 bases matching TRBD1. With 4 bases clipped from V and 0 bases from J, the junction kept 6 bases outside the gene matches. The CDR3 runs 17 residues. CDR1 and CDR2 (germline): MDHEN, SYDVKM.

CDR3 sequence: CATSARTGMRNTEAFF. The CDR3 DNA reads as TGTGCCACCAGTGCGAGGACAGGAATGAGAAACACTGAAGCTTTCTTT. The V and J genes are TRBV24-1 and TRBJ1-1; 7 bases align to TRBD1. Germline V CDR1 and CDR2: KGHDR, SFDVKD. J gave up 2 bases and V 5 bases, and 10 bases lay outside the gene matches. The CDR3 is made up of 16 amino acids.

The chain employs TRBV4-3 and TRBJ2-7; tentatively, D is TRBD1 (6 bases). Germline V lookup: CDR1 LGHNA, CDR2 YSLEER. The CDR3 contains 14 residues. The V end was cut by 5 bases, the J end by 3 bases, with 14 bases between. CDR3 region: CASSTDRSYYEQYF. DNA for the CDR3: TGCGCCAGCAGCACCGACAGGAGTTACTACGAGCAGTACTTC.

The chain has TRBV5-5 and TRBJ1-2; D is uncertain. The CDR3 contains 15 residues. Germline values: CDR1 SGHKS, CDR2 YYEKEE (reference sequence). With 1 base removed from V and 3 bases from J, the gap between germline ends came to 13 bases. This CDR3 is CASSLYQRSDYGYTF. For the CDR3, the DNA is TGTGCCAGCAGCTTGTACCAGCGTTCAGACTATGGCTACACCTTC.

The rearrangement links TRBV11-2 to TRBJ2-3; 10 bases align to TRBD2. The CDR3 sequence is 17 residues long. Germline V lookup: CDR1 SGHAT, CDR2 FQNNGV. With 5 bases clipped from V and 0 bases from J, the junction kept 8 bases outside the gene matches. The CDR3 loop reads CASSRASGRVSTDTQYF. CDR3 DNA: TGTGCCAGCAGCAGGGCTAGCGGGAGAGTAAGCACAGATACGCAGTATTTT.

The J gene is TRBJ1-2, the V gene TRBV28; 8 bases map to TRBD1. Germline lookup yields CDR1 MDHEN and CDR2 SYDVKM. V shed 10 bases, J shed 0 bases, and the junction held 10 bases outside the gene matches. The CDR3 covers 15 residues. This CDR3 is CATAVRTGTNYGYTF. CDR3 bases: TGTGCCACGGCTGTCAGGACAGGGACTAACTATGGCTACACCTTC.

The V call is TRBV7-8, the J call TRBJ2-5; D gene uncertain. CDR1 is SGHVS, CDR2 FQNEAQ, per germline. The CDR3 totals 14 residues. The germline V and J ends were trimmed by 3 bases and 1 base, with 9 bases remaining between them. This CDR3 is CASSFQTGQETQYF. The CDR3 coding sequence is TGTGCCAGCAGCTTTCAGACTGGCCAAGAGACCCAGTACTTC. Combining the CDR3 with reference TRBV7-8 and TRBJ2-5 gives the whole variable domain GAGVSQSPRYKVAKRGQDVALRCDPISGHVSLFWYQQALGQGPEFLTYFQNEAQLDKSGLPSDRFFAERPEGSVSTLKIQRTQQEDSAVYLCASSFQTGQETQYFGPGTRLLVL.

Written as DNA, the CDR3 is TGTGCCACCAGCAGAGATTCCAGGGTAGGAAACACCATATATTTT. Protein product: CATSRDSRVGNTIYF. The V call is TRBV15, the J call TRBJ1-3; the D gene is possibly TRBD1 (5 bases). Deletions cut 0 bases from V and 4 bases from J, with 10 bases between. The germline V gene has CDR1 LNHNV and CDR2 YYDKDF (reference sequence). CDR3 length equals 15 residues. Filled out from reference TRBV15 and TRBJ1-3, the complete variable domain reads DAMVIQNPRYQVTQFGKPVTLSCSQTLNHNVMYWYQQKSSQAPKLLFHYYDKDFNNEADTPDNFQSRRPNTSFCFLDIRSPGLGDTAMYLCATSRDSRVGNTIYFGEGSWLTVV.

The sample holds one count of this clone. The chain has TRBV6-1 and TRBJ2-1; a weak D match, TRBD2 (5 bases). The CDR3 runs 16 residues. Germline CDR1 reads MNHNS; CDR2 reads SASEGT. With 2 bases removed from V and 0 bases from J, the gap between germline ends came to 11 bases. CDR3 region: CASSERGMSSYNEQFF. CDR3 DNA: TGTGCCAGCAGTGAACGGGGAATGAGCTCCTACAATGAGCAGTTCTTC.

This chain joins TRBV6-2 or TRBV6-3 and TRBJ2-7; 7 positions match TRBD1. The V gene end was trimmed by 1 base and the J gene end by 0 bases; junction bases not matched to a gene: 9. Germline V gives CDR1 MNHEY, CDR2 SVGEGT. CDR3 length: 17 amino acids. The CDR3: CASSYFYRGPVSYEQYF. The CDR3 bases are TGTGCCAGCAGTTACTTTTACAGGGGACCCGTCTCCTACGAGCAGTACTTC.

The V gene is TRBV6-5, the J gene TRBJ1-1; the D gene is possibly TRBD1 (5 bases). CDR1 MNHEY and CDR2 SVGAGI come from the germline V gene. V was shortened by 3 bases and J by 11 bases, with 16 bases between the two germline ends. CDR3 length equals 13 residues. DNA for the CDR3: TGTGCCAGCAGTTATAGGGGAGGATTACGGGCTTTCTTT. Its translation: CASSYRGGLRAFF.

The chain carries TRBV19 and TRBJ1-5; 7 positions match TRBD1. The CDR3 spans 15 residues. Germline-derived CDR1 and CDR2 are LNHDA and SQIVND (reference sequence). Trimming cost V 6 bases and J 2 bases; bases outside gene matches: 7. The CDR3 bases are TGTGCCAGTAGCGAACAGGGGTTGGGCAATCAGCCCCAGCATTTT. Its translation: CASSEQGLGNQPQHF.

This rearrangement joins TRBV29-1 to TRBJ2-1; 8 positions match TRBD2. Germline trimming cut 4 bases from V and 8 bases from J; bases unmatched to any gene: 16. The CDR3 loop spans 16 amino acids. Germline loops: CDR1 SQVTM, CDR2 ANQGSEA. The CDR3 loop is CSVAGGHPLLRDEQFF. In DNA, the CDR3 is TGCAGCGTTGCGGGGGGGCATCCCCTCCTTAGGGATGAGCAGTTCTTC.

V and J are TRBV11-2 and TRBJ1-1; unclear D gene. The CDR3 contains 14 residues. CDR1 and CDR2 from the germline V gene are SGHAT and FQNNGV. The germline V and J ends were trimmed by 2 bases and 1 base, with 8 bases remaining between them. CDR3 in DNA: TGTGCCAGCAGCTTATACCGACAGAACACTGAAGCTTTCTTT. Protein product: CASSLYRQNTEAFF.